A single sample gave rise to the 10 T cell receptor beta chains below, sequenced in a study of blood T cell repertoires in COVID-19. Here immunoSEQ multiplex PCR was the method, and the copy in TCRdb shows in-frame clones only, minus some. The sample includes 300,000 to 400,000 clones, around 89% of them seen just once. Sequencing used peripheral blood. The receptors originated from a woman in her thirties with COVID-19, enrolled during active disease.

The CDR3 spells CASSFPLKNTEAFF. The DNA of the CDR3 is TGTGCCAGCAGCTTTCCACTTAAGAACACTGAAGCTTTCTTT. V and J are TRBV5-6 and TRBJ1-1; D is uncertain. Deletions cut 2 bases from V and 1 base from J, with 9 bases between. Germline values: CDR1 SGHDT, CDR2 YYEEEE. CDR3 length equals 14 residues.

This clone was found once. This chain links TRBV6-5 with TRBJ2-1, with D unclear. The germline V and J ends were trimmed by 6 bases and 5 bases, with 11 bases remaining between them. This CDR3 has 13 amino acids. Germline CDR1 and CDR2: MNHEY and SVGAGI. The DNA of the CDR3 is TGTGCCAGCAGGAGACCGACTGACAATGAGCAGTTCTTC. It encodes CASRRPTDNEQFF.

V is TRBV4-1 and J is TRBJ1-2, with 7 bases matching TRBD1. This CDR3 region has 14 residues. V shed 0 bases, J shed 3 bases, and the junction held 1 base outside the gene matches. Germline loops: CDR1 MGHRA, CDR2 YSYEKL. Here the CDR3 reads CASSQDRGYYGYTF. The DNA of the CDR3 is TGCGCCAGCAGCCAAGACAGGGGGTACTATGGCTACACCTTC.

This chain links TRBV6-5 with TRBJ2-7, with 7 bases matching TRBD1. This CDR3 spans 13 amino acids. Germline-derived CDR1 and CDR2 are MNHEY and SVGAGI. Germline trimming cut 6 bases from V and 12 bases from J; bases unmatched to any gene: 14. The CDR3, as DNA: TGTGCCAGCAGCCCCCAGCCGACAGGGAGTCTGTACTTC. Translation: CASSPQPTGSLYF.

This clone showed up just a few times. The chain recombines TRBV11-3 with TRBJ2-1; 9 nucleotides line up with TRBD1. Trimming removed 1 base from V and 11 bases from J; junction bases left unmatched: 3. The CDR3 is 13 amino acids. CDR1 is SGHNT and CDR2 is YENEEA in the germline V gene. The CDR3 region is CASSLVGTGQQFF. The CDR3 DNA reads TGTGCCAGCAGCTTAGTGGGGACAGGGCAGCAGTTCTTC.

The CDR3 spells CATSRTRLAGSVQQETQYF. The DNA for the CDR3 is TGTGCCACCAGCAGAACCAGACTAGCGGGGAGTGTTCAACAAGAGACCCAGTACTTC. The chain couples TRBV15 to TRBJ2-5; 11 nucleotides align to TRBD2. Trimming cost V 2 bases and J 2 bases; bases outside gene matches: 13. The CDR3 loop spans 19 amino acids. CDR1 is LNHNV, CDR2 YYDKDF, per germline (reference sequence).

The genes are TRBV30 and TRBJ1-5; TRBD1 aligns across 7 bases. There are 13 residues in the CDR3. Germline V gene sequence: CDR1 GTSNPN, CDR2 SVGIG (reference sequence). The V gene end was trimmed by 2 bases and the J gene end by 6 bases; junction bases not matched to a gene: 4. CDR3: CAWSLRQGQPQHF. The CDR3 DNA reads TGTGCCTGGAGTCTGAGACAGGGTCAGCCCCAGCATTTT. Drawing the rest from reference TRBV30 and TRBJ1-5, the complete variable domain is SQTIHQWPATLVQPVGSPLSLECTVEGTSNPNLYWYRQAAGRGLQLLFYSVGIGQISSEVPQNLSASRPQDRQFILSSKKLLLSDSGFYLCAWSLRQGQPQHFGDGTRLSIL.

This clone was detected only once. The V call is TRBV6-5, the J call TRBJ1-3; D gene uncertain. Trimming shortened V by 2 bases and J by 4 bases, and 9 bases separated the two germline ends. CDR1 is MNHEY and CDR2 is SVGAGI in the germline V gene. This CDR3 is 14 amino acids long. The CDR3 region has the DNA TGTGCCAGCAGTTACGAGGTCTTCGGAAACACCATATATTTT. Protein: CASSYEVFGNTIYF.

The chain couples TRBV28 to TRBJ1-6, with TRBD1 matching 9 bases. V lost 3 bases and J lost 10; bases outside the gene matches: 10. Germline values: CDR1 MDHEN, CDR2 SYDVKM. The CDR3 is 16 amino acids. The CDR3 loop is CASSFPGQGRRSPLHF. The DNA for the CDR3 is TGTGCCAGCAGTTTCCCGGGACAGGGAAGGAGGTCACCCCTCCACTTT.

This chain joins TRBV7-9 and TRBJ1-2; the match to TRBD1 covers 11 bases. The CDR3 is 14 amino acids. CDR1 is SEHNR and CDR2 is FQNEAQ in the germline V gene (reference sequence). V trimming: 6 bases; J trimming: 8 bases; junction bases outside the gene matches: 8. The CDR3 protein is CASREGDRGNGYTF. CDR3 nucleotide sequence: TGTGCCAGCAGGGAGGGGGACAGGGGGAACGGCTACACCTTC.